This T cell receptor beta chain was retrieved from a study of CD4 T cells in relation to SARS-CoV-2 and coronaviruses. The overall study: TCR beta CDR3s were sequenced after roughly 10-day antigen culture of PBMCs.

Unexposed donor CD4+ T cells date from about 2011-2018, before the COVID-19 pandemic. CD4+ T cells were isolated from the cells after around eleven days of culture. Comments on this clone: Antigen specificity is unknown.

Measured with immunoSEQ multiplex PCR; TCRdb has only the in-frame clones, and not every one. The sample has some 16,000 clones, around 77% seen once. Germline CDR1 reads MNHNS; CDR2 reads SASEGT. The CDR3 is 15 residues long. V was trimmed by 3 bases and J by 0 bases, leaving 9 bases between them. Study results and caveats: In around 60% of donors, memory CD4+ clonotypes crossrecognized SARS-CoV-2 and at least one common cold coronavirus spike.

This chain joins TRBV6-1 and TRBJ1-3; D is unresolved. The receptor was derived from a human donor in good health. Sequencing used CD4+ T cells from PBMCs, cultured in vitro. CDR3 amino acids: CASSDDWSSGNTIYF. The CDR3 coding sequence is TGTGCCAGCAGTGATGACTGGAGCTCTGGAAACACCATATATTTT.